These 13 T cell receptor beta chains were sequenced from one sample in a study of cytomegalovirus exposure and HLA in healthy donors. The PCR had 60 Vbeta and 13 Jbeta primers. Using immunoSEQ multiplex PCR, the repertoire was profiled, and TCRdb retains in-frame clones only, with some absent. Altogether some 150,000 clones are present, about 75% being singletons, with the ten largest covering about 3.8%. The source material was PBMCs. Receptors were obtained from a man between 18 and 29 years old in good health and CMV-seronegative.

The chain has TRBV30 and TRBJ1-4; 8 bases fit TRBD1. The CDR3 is made up of 13 amino acids. V lost 1 base and J lost 8; bases outside the gene matches: 3. Germline V gene lookup returns CDR1 GTSNPN and CDR2 SVGIG (reference sequence). CDR3 sequence reads: CAWSEQGDEKLFF. CDR3 bases: TGTGCCTGGAGTGAACAGGGGGACGAAAAACTGTTTTTT.

This clone was counted between two and nine times. The same CDR3 can be traced to other DNA sequences in this sample. The chain carries TRBV19 and TRBJ1-5; D is perhaps TRBD1 (5 bases). The CDR3 length is 14 residues. CDR1 is LNHDA and CDR2 is SQIVND in the germline V gene (reference sequence). V lost 3 bases to trimming and J lost 3 bases, with 9 bases between them. CDR3 loop: CASSIRDSNQPQHF. CDR3 DNA sequence: TGTGCCAGTAGTATTCGGGACTCCAATCAGCCCCAGCATTTT.

This clone came up once. The rearrangement joins TRBV19 to TRBJ2-2; D is undetermined. CDR3 size: 15 residues. CDR1 and CDR2 (germline): LNHDA, SQIVND (reference sequence). Trimming stripped 5 bases from V and 0 bases from J, with 10 bases between. This CDR3 is CASSEDNANTGELFF. CDR3 DNA sequence: TGTGCCAGTAGTGAAGACAACGCGAACACCGGGGAGCTGTTTTTT.

In this sample, this clone turned up once. The chain couples TRBV11-3 to TRBJ1-5; possible D gene TRBD1, 6 bases. Trimming stripped 6 bases from V and 6 bases from J, with 15 bases between. The CDR3 totals 14 residues. CDR1 is SGHNT and CDR2 is YENEEA in the germline V gene. CDR3 sequence reads: CASSARGGAQPQHF. CDR3 coding DNA: TGTGCCAGCAGTGCCCGGGGGGGGGCTCAGCCCCAGCATTTT.

The chain combines TRBV19 with TRBJ2-1; 9 nucleotides line up with TRBD1. The CDR3 is 15 residues long. The trim removed 6 bases at V and 0 bases at J, leaving 3 bases unmatched. The germline gives CDR1 LNHDA, CDR2 SQIVND (reference sequence). The CDR3 is CASRKDRGSYNEQFF. The CDR3 nucleotides are TGTGCCAGTAGAAAGGACAGGGGCTCCTACAATGAGCAGTTCTTC.

V gene TRBV27 combines with J gene TRBJ2-3, with TRBD1 as a possible D gene (5 bases). There are 15 residues in the CDR3. In germline, CDR1 is MNHEY, CDR2 SMNVEV (reference sequence). With 2 bases removed from V and 2 bases from J, the gap between germline ends came to 11 bases. CDR3 nucleotide sequence: TGTGCCAGCAGTTTAGGCCAGGGTAACACAGATACGCAGTATTTT. It specifies CASSLGQGNTDTQYF.

The rearrangement joins TRBV19 to TRBJ2-1; 10 bases align to TRBD2. V was pared by 7 bases and J by 9 bases, with 9 bases of the junction left unmatched. This CDR3 has 14 residues. Germline assignment: CDR1 LNHDA and CDR2 SQIVND (reference sequence). The CDR3 bases are TGTGCCAGTACATCCAGCGGGAGGGCGGCTGAGCAGTTCTTC. This gives the protein CASTSSGRAAEQFF.

As to this clone: At one boundary the junction diverges from the germline segment, which might be a read error. This sample also contains other DNA sequences that code for the same CDR3. The chain couples TRBV30 to TRBJ1-6; D perhaps matches TRBD1 (5 bases). Germline values: CDR1 GTSNPN, CDR2 SVGIG (reference sequence). The CDR3 covers 14 residues. This CDR3 reads CAWSHDQGNSPLHF. DNA of the CDR3: TGTGCCTGGAGCCATGACCAGGGTAATTCCCCCCTCCACTTT.

This rearrangement joins TRBV5-4 to TRBJ1-3; 7 nucleotides match TRBD1. Looked up from germline, CDR1 is SGHNT and CDR2 is YYREEE (reference sequence). The CDR3 consists of 16 residues. The junction had 8 bases not matched to a gene; V was cut back by 3 bases and J by 2 bases. The CDR3 bases are TGTGCCAGCAGCTCCGGACAGGAGATCGCTGGAAACACCATATATTTT. Translation: CASSSGQEIAGNTIYF.

In its sample, this clone was seen a few times. This chain connects TRBV4-1 to TRBJ2-7; weak D call: TRBD1 (6 bases). Germline lookup yields CDR1 MGHRA and CDR2 YSYEKL. V was shortened by 4 bases and J by 0 bases, with 10 bases between the two germline ends. This CDR3 region has 14 residues. CDR3 bases: TGCGCCAGCAGCCTTCAGGACAGCTCCTACGAGCAGTACTTC. Its translation: CASSLQDSSYEQYF.

This sequence joins TRBV6-1 and TRBJ1-4; D is possibly TRBD1 (5 bases). Trimming stripped 6 bases from V and 0 bases from J, with 8 bases between. The CDR3 sequence is 14 residues long. Germline CDR1 reads MNHNS; CDR2 reads SASEGT. Here the CDR3 reads CASRDTATNEKLFF. CDR3 DNA sequence: TGTGCCAGCAGGGACACCGCAACTAATGAAAAACTGTTTTTT.

The chain carries TRBV18 and TRBJ1-4; weak D call: TRBD1 (5 bases). The germline V gene encodes CDR1 KGHSH and CDR2 LQKENI. Trimming stripped 5 bases from V and 0 bases from J, with 7 bases between. The CDR3 extends over 14 amino acids. The CDR3 DNA reads TGTGCCAGCTCATCAGGGACAACTAATGAAAAACTGTTTTTT. Protein product: CASSSGTTNEKLFF.

The table lists this clone with a few counts. The CDR3, as DNA: TGTGCCAGCAGCCAAGATTGGGCTAGCGGGGGGGCAGATACGCAGTATTTT. Residues: CASSQDWASGGADTQYF. This chain connects TRBV4-2 to TRBJ2-3; 12 nucleotides match TRBD2. The length of the CDR3 is 17 residues. Germline V gene lookup returns CDR1 LGHNA and CDR2 YNFKEQ. The V gene end was trimmed by 0 bases and the J gene end by 4 bases; junction bases not matched to a gene: 5.